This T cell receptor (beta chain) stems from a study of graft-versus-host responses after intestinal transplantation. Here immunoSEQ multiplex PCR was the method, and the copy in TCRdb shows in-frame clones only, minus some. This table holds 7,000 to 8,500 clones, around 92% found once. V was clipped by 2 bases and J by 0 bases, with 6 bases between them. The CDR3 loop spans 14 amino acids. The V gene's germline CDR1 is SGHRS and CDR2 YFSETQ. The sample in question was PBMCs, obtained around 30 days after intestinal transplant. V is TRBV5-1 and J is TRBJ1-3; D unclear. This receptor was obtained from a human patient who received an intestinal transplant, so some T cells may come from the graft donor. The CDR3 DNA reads TGCGCCAGCAGCTTACAGAGCTCTGGAAACACCATATATTTT. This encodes CASSLQSSGNTIYF.